This T cell receptor beta chain was recovered during a study of identical twins. The study's findings and limits: Researchers reported weaker excess twin sharing in beta out-of-frame sequences.

Trimming left V 6 bases short and J 5 bases short, with 14 bases between. This CDR3 has 13 residues. CDR1 is PRHDT and CDR2 is FYEKMQ in the germline V gene (reference sequence). This clonotype was observed a few times. No antigen is known for it. The authors used template switching to add a universal primer site and gave cDNA unique molecular identifiers. In TCRdb, the 5' RACE reads were re-called with MiXCR into one record per CDR3 protein. The data hold about 330,000 distinct CDR3 sequences, with 9% to 15% observed a single time. The sample was also reused in another study, on yellow fever vaccine responses in identical twins.

The TCR comes from a woman under 30 in good health. The sample comprised CD8+ T cells sorted from blood. The rearrangement joins TRBV13 to TRBJ2-7; D is unclear. The CDR3 spells CASSLGQANEQYF. CDR3 nucleotides: TGTGCCAGCAGTCTAGGGCAGGCGAACGAGCAGTACTTC.